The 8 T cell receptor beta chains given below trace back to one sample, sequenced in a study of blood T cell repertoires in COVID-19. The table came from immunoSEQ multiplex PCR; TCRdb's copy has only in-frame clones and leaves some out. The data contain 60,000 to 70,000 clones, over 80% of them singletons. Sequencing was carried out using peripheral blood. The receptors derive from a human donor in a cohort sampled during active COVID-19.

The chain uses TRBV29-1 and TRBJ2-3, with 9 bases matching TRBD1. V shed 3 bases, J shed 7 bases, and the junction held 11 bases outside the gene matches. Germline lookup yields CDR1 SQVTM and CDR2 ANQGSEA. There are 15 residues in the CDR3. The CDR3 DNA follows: TGCAGCGTTGACACCGGACAGGGGATGAGATATACGCAGTATTTT. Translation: CSVDTGQGMRYTQYF.

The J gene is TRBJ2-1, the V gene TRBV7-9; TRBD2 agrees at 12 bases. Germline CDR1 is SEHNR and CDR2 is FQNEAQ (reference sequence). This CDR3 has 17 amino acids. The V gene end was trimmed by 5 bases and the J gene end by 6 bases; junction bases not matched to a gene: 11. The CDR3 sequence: CASSDTPGLAGFNEQFF. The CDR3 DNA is TGTGCCAGCAGCGACACGCCGGGACTAGCGGGTTTCAATGAGCAGTTCTTC.

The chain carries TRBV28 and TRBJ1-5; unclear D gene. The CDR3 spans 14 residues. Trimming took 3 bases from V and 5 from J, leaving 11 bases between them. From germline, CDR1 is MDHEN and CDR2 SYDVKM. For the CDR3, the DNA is TGTGCCAGCAGTTTTGGAGGTGGGGATCAGCCCCAGCATTTT. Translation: CASSFGGGDQPQHF.

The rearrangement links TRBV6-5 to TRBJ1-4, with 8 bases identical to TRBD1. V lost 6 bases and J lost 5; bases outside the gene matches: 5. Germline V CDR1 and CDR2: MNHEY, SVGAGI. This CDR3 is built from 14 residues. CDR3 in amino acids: CASRRTGWNEKLFF. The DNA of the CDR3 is TGTGCCAGCAGGAGGACAGGGTGGAATGAAAAACTGTTTTTT.

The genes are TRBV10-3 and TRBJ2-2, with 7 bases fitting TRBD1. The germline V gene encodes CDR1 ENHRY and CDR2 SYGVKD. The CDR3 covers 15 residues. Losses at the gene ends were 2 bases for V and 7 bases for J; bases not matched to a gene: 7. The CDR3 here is CAISEGTAGSGELFF. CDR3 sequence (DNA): TGTGCCATCAGTGAGGGGACAGCTGGGAGCGGGGAGCTGTTTTTT.

The CDR3 spells CASSLEPEQGVYEQYF. CDR3 coding DNA: TGTGCCAGCAGCTTAGAACCCGAACAGGGAGTCTACGAGCAGTACTTC. J is TRBJ2-7 and V is TRBV11-2; D perhaps matches TRBD1 (6 bases). This CDR3 contains 16 residues. Trimming removed 0 bases from V and 3 bases from J, with 15 bases in between. The V gene's germline CDR1 is SGHAT and CDR2 FQNNGV.

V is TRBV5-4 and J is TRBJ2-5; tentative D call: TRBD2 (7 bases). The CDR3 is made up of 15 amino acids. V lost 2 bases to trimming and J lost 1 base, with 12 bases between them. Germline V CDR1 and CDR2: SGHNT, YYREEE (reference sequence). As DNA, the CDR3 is TGTGCCAGCAGCTTCCGCGGGGGCACCCAAGAGACCCAGTACTTC. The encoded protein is CASSFRGGTQETQYF. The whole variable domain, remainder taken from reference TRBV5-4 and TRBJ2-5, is ETGVTQSPTHLIKTRGQQVTLRCSSQSGHNTVSWYQQALGQGPQFIFQYYREEENGRGNFPPRFSGLQFPNYSSELNVNALELDDSALYLCASSFRGGTQETQYFGPGTRLLVL.

The CDR3 sequence is CASSYESGNTEAFF. CDR3 in DNA: TGTGCCAGCAGTTACGAGTCCGGGAACACTGAAGCTTTCTTT. V and J are TRBV6-5 and TRBJ1-1; D not certain. V was shortened by 2 bases and J by 1 base, with 8 bases between the two germline ends. CDR3 length: 14 amino acids. Germline CDR1 MNHEY, CDR2 SVGAGI.